The source of this T cell receptor beta chain is a study of blood T cells in healthy people across ages. Study-level findings and limits: More naive CD4+ cells and higher diversity marked long-lived donors relative to aged donors. Across samples, TCR beta diversity tracked strongly with naive T cell percentage.

As to this clonotype: Antigen: not known.

The donors, healthy Caucasians from Russia, were aged roughly 6 to 95. Combining a sample-barcoded 5' primer with a J-beta primer mix, a second PCR ran for about 6 to 12 cycles. Every sample gave at least 2.5 million paired-end reads containing CDR3. TCRdb called the 5' RACE reads again in MiXCR, with one record for every CDR3 protein. The sample records 1 million to 1.2 million distinct CDR3 sequences, roughly two fifths being singletons. The J segment lost 7 bases and the V segment lost 4 bases, leaving 9 bases of the junction unmatched. Germline V CDR1 and CDR2: MNHEY, SMNVEV (reference sequence). CDR3 length equals 16 residues.

The sample was blood. The chain has TRBV27 and TRBJ2-2; 10 bases are shared with TRBD1. The clonotype originates from a man aged 18 to 30 in good health. The CDR3 DNA sequence: TGTGCCAGCAGTTCTAGACAGGGGGCTTATGGCGGGGAGCTGTTTTTT. It is translated as CASSSRQGAYGGELFF.